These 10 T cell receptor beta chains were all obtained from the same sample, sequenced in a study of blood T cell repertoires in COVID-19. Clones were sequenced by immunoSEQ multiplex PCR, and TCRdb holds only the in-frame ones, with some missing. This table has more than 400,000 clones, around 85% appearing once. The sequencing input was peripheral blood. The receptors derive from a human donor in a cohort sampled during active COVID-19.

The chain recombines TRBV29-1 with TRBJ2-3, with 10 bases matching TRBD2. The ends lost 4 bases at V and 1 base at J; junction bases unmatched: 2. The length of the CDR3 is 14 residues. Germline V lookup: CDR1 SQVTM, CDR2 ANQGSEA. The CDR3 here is CSVGLAGGTDTQYF. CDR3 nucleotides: TGCAGCGTTGGCCTAGCGGGGGGCACAGATACGCAGTATTTT.

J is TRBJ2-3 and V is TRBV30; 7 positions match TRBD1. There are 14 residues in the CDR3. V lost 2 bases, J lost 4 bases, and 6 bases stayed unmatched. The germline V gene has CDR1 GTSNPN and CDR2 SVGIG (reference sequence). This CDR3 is CAWSQGGGSDTQYF. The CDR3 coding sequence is TGTGCCTGGAGTCAAGGGGGCGGGTCAGATACGCAGTATTTT.

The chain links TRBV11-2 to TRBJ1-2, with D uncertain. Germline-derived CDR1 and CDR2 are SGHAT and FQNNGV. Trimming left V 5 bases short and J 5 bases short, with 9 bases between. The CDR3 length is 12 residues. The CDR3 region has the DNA TGTGCCAGCAGCCCCTCGACTTATGGCTACACCTTC. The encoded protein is CASSPSTYGYTF.

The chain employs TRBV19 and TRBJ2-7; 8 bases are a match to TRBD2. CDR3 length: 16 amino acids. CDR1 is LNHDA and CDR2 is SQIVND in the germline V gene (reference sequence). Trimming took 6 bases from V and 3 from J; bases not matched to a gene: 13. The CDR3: CASRGKPAGVGYEQYF. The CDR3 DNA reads TGTGCCAGTAGAGGAAAACCAGCGGGAGTCGGCTACGAGCAGTACTTC.

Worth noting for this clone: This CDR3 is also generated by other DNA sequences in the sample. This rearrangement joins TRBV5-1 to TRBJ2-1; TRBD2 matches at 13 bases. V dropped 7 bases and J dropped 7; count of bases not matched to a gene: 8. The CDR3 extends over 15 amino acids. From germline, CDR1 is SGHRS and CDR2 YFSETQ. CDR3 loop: CASSGGLAGINEQFF. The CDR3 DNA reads TGCGCCAGCTCAGGGGGACTAGCGGGGATAAATGAGCAGTTCTTC. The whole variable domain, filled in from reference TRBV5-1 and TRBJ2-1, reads KAGVTQTPRYLIKTRGQQVTLSCSPISGHRSVSWYQQTPGQGLQFLFEYFSETQRNKGNFPGRFSGRQFSNSRSEMNVSTLELGDSALYLCASSGGLAGINEQFFGPGTRLTVL.

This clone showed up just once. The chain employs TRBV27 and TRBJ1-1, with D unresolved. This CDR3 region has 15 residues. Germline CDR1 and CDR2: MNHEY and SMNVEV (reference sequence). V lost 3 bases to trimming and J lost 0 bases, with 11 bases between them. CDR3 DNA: TGTGCCAGCAGTTTGGTCTCCGCGCTGAACACTGAAGCTTTCTTT. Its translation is CASSLVSALNTEAFF.

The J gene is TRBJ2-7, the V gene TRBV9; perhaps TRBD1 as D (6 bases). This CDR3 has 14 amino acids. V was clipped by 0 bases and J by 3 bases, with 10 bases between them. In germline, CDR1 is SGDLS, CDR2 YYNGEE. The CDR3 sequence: CASSVAFRGYEQYF. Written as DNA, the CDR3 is TGTGCCAGCAGCGTAGCTTTCAGGGGCTACGAGCAGTACTTC. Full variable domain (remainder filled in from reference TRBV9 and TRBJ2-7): DSGVTQTPKHLITATGQRVTLRCSPRSGDLSVYWYQQSLDQGLQFLIQYYNGEERAKGNILERFSAQQFPDLHSELNLSSLELGDSALYFCASSVAFRGYEQYFGPGTRLTVT.

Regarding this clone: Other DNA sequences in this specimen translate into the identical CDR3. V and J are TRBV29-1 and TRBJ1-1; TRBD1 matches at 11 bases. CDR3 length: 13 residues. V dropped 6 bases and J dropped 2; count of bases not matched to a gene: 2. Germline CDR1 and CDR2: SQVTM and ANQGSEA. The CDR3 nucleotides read TGCAGCGTACGGACAGGGGGCAACACTGAAGCTTTCTTT. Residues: CSVRTGGNTEAFF.

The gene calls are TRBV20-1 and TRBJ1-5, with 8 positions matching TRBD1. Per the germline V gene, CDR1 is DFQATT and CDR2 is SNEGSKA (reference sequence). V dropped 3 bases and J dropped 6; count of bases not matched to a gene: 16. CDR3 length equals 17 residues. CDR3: CSASPGQGAVFGQPQHF. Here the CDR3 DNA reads TGCAGTGCTAGTCCTGGACAGGGAGCGGTTTTTGGTCAGCCCCAGCATTTT.

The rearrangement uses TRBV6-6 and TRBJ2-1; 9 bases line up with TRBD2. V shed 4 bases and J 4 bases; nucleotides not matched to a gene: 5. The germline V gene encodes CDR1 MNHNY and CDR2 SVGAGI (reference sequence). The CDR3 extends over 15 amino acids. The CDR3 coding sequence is TGTGCCAGCAGTTTAGTCACTAGCGGGTACAATGAGCAGTTCTTC. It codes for CASSLVTSGYNEQFF.